The sequence of this T cell receptor beta chain was determined in a study of shared clonotypes between healthy human individuals. In the naive CD8 group, cells lacked CD45RO and were positively selected for CCR7, so terminally differentiated effector memory CD45RA+ cells were left out. Concerning this clone itself: The antigen is undetermined.

CDR1 is PRHDT and CDR2 is FYEKMQ in the germline V gene (reference sequence). With 5 bases clipped from V and 6 bases from J, the junction kept 14 bases outside the gene matches. CDR3 length: 16 amino acids. Findings and limits, study-wide: Memory subsets had estimated richness that was generally smaller than that of naive subsets. Sharing across four donors was seen in roughly 5% of naive CD4 clonotypes.

Method: immunoSEQ multiplex PCR; TCRdb's copy keeps in-frame clones and lacks some. The sample lists about 820,000 clones, 80% to 95% occurring once. This chain joins TRBV13 and TRBJ2-7, with TRBD2 matching over 9 bases. The sequenced sample was naive CD8+ T cells sorted from blood. This sequence was found in a man aged 25-45 years in good health. The CDR3 region is CASSPPFPTSGREQYF. The CDR3 region has the DNA TGTGCCAGCAGCCCCCCCTTTCCGACTAGCGGACGCGAGCAGTACTTC.